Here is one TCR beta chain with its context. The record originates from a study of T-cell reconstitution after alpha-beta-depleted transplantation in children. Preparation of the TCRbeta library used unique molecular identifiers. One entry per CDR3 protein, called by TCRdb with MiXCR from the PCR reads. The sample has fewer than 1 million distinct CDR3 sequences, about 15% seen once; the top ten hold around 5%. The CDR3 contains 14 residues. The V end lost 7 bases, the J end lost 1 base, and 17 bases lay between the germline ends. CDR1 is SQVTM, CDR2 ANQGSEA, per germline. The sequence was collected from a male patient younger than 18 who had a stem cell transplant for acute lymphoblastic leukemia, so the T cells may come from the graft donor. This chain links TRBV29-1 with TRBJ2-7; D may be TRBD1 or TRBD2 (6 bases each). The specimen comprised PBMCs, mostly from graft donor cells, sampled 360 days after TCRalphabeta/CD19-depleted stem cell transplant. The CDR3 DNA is TGCAGCGCACTCACAGGGAGGAGTTCCTACGAGCAGTACTTC. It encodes CSALTGRSSYEQYF.